This T cell receptor (beta chain) was profiled in a study of shared clonotypes between healthy human individuals. Healthy HIV-negative adults with no recent acute infections or vaccinations were recruited as donors. In the sorted-subset replicate PCRs, 150 to 200 ng DNA, tens of thousands of T cell genomes, was used. Repertoires were generated with immunoSEQ multiplex PCR, while TCRdb's copy carries only in-frame clones and drops some. The sample yields around 1 million clones, approximately 76% seen once. CDR3 length: 16 amino acids. Per the germline V gene, CDR1 is MDHEN and CDR2 is SYDVKM. J lost 7 bases, V lost 3 bases, and 13 bases had no gene match. In its sample, this clone was seen many times. Antigen unknown. Study-level points and caveats: In a handful of donors, around 4.5% of naive CD4 clonotypes appeared in common. Naive subsets generally had larger estimated richness than memory subsets.

This clonotype was sampled from a man between 18 and 29 years old in good health. The V gene is TRBV28, the J gene TRBJ1-2; 8 positions match TRBD1. The sequenced sample was memory CD4+ T cells sorted from blood. Subset noted: CD45RA-negative fraction. In nucleotides, the CDR3 is TGTGCCAGCAGTTTCCGACCACTGAAACAGGGGGGTGGCTACACCTTC. This codes for CASSFRPLKQGGGYTF.